This T cell receptor beta chain was sequenced for a study of PD-L1 blockade in urothelial cancer. Looked up from germline, CDR1 is MDHEN and CDR2 is SYDVKM. The CDR3 sequence is 12 residues long. V lost 4 bases, J lost 15 bases, and 8 bases stayed unmatched. TCR analog templates of synthetic origin were spiked into each PCR. Sequenced by immunoSEQ multiplex PCR; TCRdb stores in-frame clones only, minus some. Altogether some 24,000 clones are present, almost 85% being singletons, with the ten largest covering 9.6%. Sequences were derived from PBMCs, sampled around atezolizumab (anti-PD-L1) treatment. This rearrangement joins TRBV28 to TRBJ1-5; 8 positions match TRBD1. The clonotype originates from a man in his 70s with urothelial cancer. The CDR3 nucleotides read TGTGCCAGCAGTTCATCTCGGACAGGGCGGCATTTT. It translates to CASSSSRTGRHF.